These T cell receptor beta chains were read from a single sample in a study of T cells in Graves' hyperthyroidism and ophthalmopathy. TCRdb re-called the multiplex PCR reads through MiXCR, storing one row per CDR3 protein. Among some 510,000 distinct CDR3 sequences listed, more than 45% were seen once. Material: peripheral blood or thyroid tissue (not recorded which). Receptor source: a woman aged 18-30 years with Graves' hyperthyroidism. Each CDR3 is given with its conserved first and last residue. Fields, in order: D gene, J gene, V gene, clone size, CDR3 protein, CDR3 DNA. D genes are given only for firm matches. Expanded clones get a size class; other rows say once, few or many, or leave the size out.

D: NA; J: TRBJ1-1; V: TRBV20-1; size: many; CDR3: CSARPVNTEAFF; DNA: TGCAGTGCTAGACCAGTGAACACTGAAGCTTTCTTT
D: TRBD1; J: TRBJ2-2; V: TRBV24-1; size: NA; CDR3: CATSDRTGANTGELFF; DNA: TGTGCCACCAGTGATCGGACAGGAGCGAACACCGGGGAGCTGTTTTTT
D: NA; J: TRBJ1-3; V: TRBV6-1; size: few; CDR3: CASMKPSGNTIYF; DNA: TGTGCCAGCATGAAGCCTTCTGGAAACACCATATATTTT
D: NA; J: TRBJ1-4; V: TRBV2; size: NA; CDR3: CASRSGLNTEKLFF; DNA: TGTGCCAGCAGGTCGGGGCTCAACACTGAAAAACTGTTTTTT
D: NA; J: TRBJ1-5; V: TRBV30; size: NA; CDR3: CAWRRDGDQPQHF; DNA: TGTGCCTGGAGACGGGACGGCGATCAGCCCCAGCATTTT
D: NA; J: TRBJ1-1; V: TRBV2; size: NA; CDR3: CARVVTTEAFF; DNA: TGTGCCAGGGTTGTCACCACTGAAGCTTTCTTT
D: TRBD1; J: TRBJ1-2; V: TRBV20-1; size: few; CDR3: CSARRPQGAYYGYTF; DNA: TGCAGTGCTAGACGGCCCCAGGGGGCTTACTATGGCTACACCTTC
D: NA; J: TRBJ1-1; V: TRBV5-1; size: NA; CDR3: CASSLETDNTEAFF; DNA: TGCGCCAGCAGCTTGGAGACAGATAACACTGAAGCTTTCTTT
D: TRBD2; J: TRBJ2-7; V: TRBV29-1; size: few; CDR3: CSVEDPKLATSYEQYF; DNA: TGCAGCGTTGAAGATCCCAAACTAGCGACCTCCTACGAGCAGTACTTC
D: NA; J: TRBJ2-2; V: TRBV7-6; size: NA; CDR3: CASSLAPQDGELFF; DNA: TGTGCCAGCAGCCTGGCCCCCCAGGACGGGGAGCTGTTTTTT
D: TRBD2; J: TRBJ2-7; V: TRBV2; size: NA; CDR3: CASRGLAGGIYEQYF; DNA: TGTGCCAGCAGAGGACTAGCGGGGGGGATCTACGAGCAGTACTTC
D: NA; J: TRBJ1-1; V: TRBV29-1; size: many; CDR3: CSAATGHGGEAFF; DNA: TGCAGCGCCGCAACAGGACACGGAGGTGAAGCTTTCTTT
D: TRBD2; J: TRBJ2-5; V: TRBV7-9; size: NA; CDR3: CASSGRTSGRQETQYF; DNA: TGTGCCAGCAGCGGTAGGACTAGCGGGAGACAGGAGACCCAGTACTTC
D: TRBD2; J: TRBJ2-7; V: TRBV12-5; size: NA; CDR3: CASGPRVAGAREQYF; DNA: TGTGCTAGTGGTCCCCGGGTAGCGGGAGCAAGGGAGCAGTACTTC
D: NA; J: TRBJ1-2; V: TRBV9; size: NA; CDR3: CASSSQIEGPLYYGYTF; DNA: TGTGCCAGCAGCTCCCAAATAGAAGGCCCCCTCTACTATGGCTACACCTTC
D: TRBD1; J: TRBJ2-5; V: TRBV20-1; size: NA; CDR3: CSANDRGLDETQYF; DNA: TGCAGTGCTAACGACAGGGGGCTGGATGAGACCCAGTACTTC
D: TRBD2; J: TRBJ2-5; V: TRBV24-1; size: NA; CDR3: CATGKGLAGEGVQETQYF; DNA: TGTGCCACCGGCAAGGGACTAGCGGGAGAAGGGGTCCAAGAGACCCAGTACTTC
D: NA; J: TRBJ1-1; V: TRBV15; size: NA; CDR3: CATSRRVSPEAFF; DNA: TGTGCCACCAGCAGGAGGGTGAGCCCTGAAGCTTTCTTT
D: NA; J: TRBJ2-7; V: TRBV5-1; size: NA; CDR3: CASSLSEIPYEQYF; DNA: TGCGCCAGCAGCTTGTCCGAGATACCCTACGAGCAGTACTTC
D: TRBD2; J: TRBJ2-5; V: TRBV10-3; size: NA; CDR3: CAISATGLTETQYF; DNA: TGTGCCATCAGTGCTACGGGACTAACAGAGACCCAGTACTTC
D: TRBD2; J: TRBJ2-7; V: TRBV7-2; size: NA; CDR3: CASSASGSSYEQYF; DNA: TGTGCCAGCAGCGCTAGCGGGAGCTCCTACGAGCAGTACTTC
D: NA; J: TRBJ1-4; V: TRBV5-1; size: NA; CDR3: CASSSRDPSNEKLFF; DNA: TGCGCCAGCAGCTCACGGGATCCGTCTAATGAAAAACTGTTTTTT
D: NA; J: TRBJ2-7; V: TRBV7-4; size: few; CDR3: CASSILDVLSYEQYF; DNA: TGTGCCAGCAGCATACTTGACGTACTCTCCTACGAGCAGTACTTC
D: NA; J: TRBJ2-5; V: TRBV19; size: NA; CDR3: CASTRGRQAQETQYF; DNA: TGTGCCAGTACCCGAGGACGGCAGGCACAAGAGACCCAGTACTTC